This T cell receptor beta chain comes out of a study of OX40 agonist ivuxolimab in advanced cancers. Looking at the study overall: Partial responses were observed in three patients, of whom one had hepatocellular carcinoma and two had cutaneous melanoma.

Baseline was the first blood sampling point, followed by cycle 4 day 1 and cycle 7 day 1. V was pared by 4 bases and J by 4 bases, with 3 bases of the junction left unmatched. CDR1 and CDR2 (germline): SEHNR, FQNEAQ (reference sequence). This CDR3 comprises 13 residues. Some clones are missing from TCRdb's copy, which holds only in-frame ones; the method was immunoSEQ multiplex PCR. The sample records approximately 90,000 clones, approximately 88% being singletons. The genes are TRBV7-9 and TRBJ2-5; 7 bases agree with TRBD1. Sample: CD4+ or CD8+ T cells sorted from blood, taken in a trial of the OX40 agonist ivuxolimab. This sequence was found in an adult with an advanced solid tumor such as melanoma, head and neck, liver or kidney cancer. The chain's CDR3 is CASSYRGTETQYF. The CDR3 bases are TGTGCCAGCAGCTACAGGGGTACAGAGACCCAGTACTTC.